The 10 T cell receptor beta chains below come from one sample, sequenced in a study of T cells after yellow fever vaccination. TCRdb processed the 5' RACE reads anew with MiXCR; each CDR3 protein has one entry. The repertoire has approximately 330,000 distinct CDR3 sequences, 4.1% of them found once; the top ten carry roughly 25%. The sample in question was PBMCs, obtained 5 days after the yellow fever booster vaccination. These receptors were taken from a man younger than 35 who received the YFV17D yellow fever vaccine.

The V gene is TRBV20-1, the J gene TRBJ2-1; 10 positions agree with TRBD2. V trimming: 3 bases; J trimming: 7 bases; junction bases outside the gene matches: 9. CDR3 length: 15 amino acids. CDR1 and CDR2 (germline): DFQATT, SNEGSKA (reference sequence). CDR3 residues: CSARKRGGVLNEQFF. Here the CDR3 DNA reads TGCAGTGCTAGGAAGCGGGGGGGCGTTTTGAATGAGCAGTTCTTC.

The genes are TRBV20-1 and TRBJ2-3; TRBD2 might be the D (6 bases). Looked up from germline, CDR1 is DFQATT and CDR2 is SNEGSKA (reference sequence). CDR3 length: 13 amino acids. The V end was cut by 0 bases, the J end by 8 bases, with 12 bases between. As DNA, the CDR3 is TGCAGTGCTAGAGATACCGGGGGAGCTACGCAGTATTTT. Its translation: CSARDTGGATQYF.

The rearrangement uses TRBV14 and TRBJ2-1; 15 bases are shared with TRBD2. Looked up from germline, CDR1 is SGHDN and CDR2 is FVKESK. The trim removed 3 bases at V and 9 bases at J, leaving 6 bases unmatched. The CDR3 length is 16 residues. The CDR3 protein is CASSQEGLAGGFEQFF. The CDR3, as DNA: TGTGCCAGCAGCCAGGAGGGACTAGCGGGGGGATTTGAGCAGTTCTTC.

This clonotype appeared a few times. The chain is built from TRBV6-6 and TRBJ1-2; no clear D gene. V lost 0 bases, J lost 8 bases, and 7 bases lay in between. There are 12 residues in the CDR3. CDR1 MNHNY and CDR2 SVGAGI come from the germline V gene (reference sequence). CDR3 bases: TGTGCCAGCAGTTACTCTCTGAAGGGCTACACCTTC. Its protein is CASSYSLKGYTF.

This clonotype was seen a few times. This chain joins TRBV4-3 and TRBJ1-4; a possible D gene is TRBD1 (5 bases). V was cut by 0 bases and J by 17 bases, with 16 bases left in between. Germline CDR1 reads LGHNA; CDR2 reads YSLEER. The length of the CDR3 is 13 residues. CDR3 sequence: CASSQELGRGTFF. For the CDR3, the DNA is TGCGCCAGCAGCCAAGAACTCGGGCGGGGGACCTTTTTT.

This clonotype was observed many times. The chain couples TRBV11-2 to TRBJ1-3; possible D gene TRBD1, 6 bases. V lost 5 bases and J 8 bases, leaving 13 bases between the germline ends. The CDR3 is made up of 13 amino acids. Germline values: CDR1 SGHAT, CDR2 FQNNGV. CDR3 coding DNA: TGTGCCAGCAGCACCCCCAGGGGATACACCATATATTTT. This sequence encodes CASSTPRGYTIYF.

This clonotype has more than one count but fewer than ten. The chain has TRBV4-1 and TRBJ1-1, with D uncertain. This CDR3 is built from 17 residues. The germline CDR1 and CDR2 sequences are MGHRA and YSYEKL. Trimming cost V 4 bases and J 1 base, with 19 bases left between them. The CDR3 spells CASSPLYRGTANTEAFF. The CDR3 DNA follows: TGCGCCAGCAGCCCCCTGTACCGCGGAACGGCGAACACTGAAGCTTTCTTT.

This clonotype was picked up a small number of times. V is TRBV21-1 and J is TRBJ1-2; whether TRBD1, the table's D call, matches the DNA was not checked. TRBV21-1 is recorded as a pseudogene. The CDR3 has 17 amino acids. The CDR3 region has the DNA TGTGCCAGCAGCAAAGAGGGACGGGGGCAGGGGATCTATGGCTACACCTTC. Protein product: CASSKEGRGQGIYGYTF.

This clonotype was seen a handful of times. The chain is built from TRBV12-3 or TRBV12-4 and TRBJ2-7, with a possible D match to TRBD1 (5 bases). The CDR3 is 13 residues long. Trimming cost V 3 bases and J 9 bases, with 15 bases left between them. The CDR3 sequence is CASSLGRVSAQYV. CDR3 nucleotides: TGTGCCAGCAGTTTGGGGCGTGTGTCGGCGCAGTACGTC.

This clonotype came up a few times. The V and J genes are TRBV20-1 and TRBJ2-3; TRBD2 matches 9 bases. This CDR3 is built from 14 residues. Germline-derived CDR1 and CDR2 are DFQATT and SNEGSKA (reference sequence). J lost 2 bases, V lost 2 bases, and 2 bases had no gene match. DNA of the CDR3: TGCAGTGCTAGACTAGCGGGGACCACAGATACGCAGTATTTT. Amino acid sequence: CSARLAGTTDTQYF.